The present T cell receptor (beta chain) was sequenced within a study of breast tumors, draining lymph nodes, adjacent tissues. TCRdb redid the calling of the multiplex PCR reads with MiXCR, one entry per CDR3 protein. The sample lists 120,000 to 150,000 distinct CDR3 sequences; 32% were seen once. Samples came from axillary lymph nodes draining the breast cancer. Germline CDR1 reads SGDLS; CDR2 reads YYNGEE. V dropped 0 bases and J dropped 2 bases, with 5 bases sitting between them. The CDR3 extends over 13 amino acids. This clonotype has a handful of counts. Its antigen is not known. Study results and caveats: Tumor and nontumor repertoires were significantly more similar in luminal-like than in basal-like breast cancer. Tumor T cell lymph node origin was a supported hypothesis, not proven. Data fit most tumor T cells coming from lymph node, expanding in tumor. Tumor TCR diversity was below lymph nodes but above nontumor tissue.

The J gene is TRBJ1-1, the V gene TRBV9; D remains unclear. The sequence came from a female donor with breast cancer. Some clones in this sample may be carry-over from other donors' samples. The specimen sequenced was axillary lymph node tissue. The CDR3 DNA sequence: TGTGCCAGCAGCGTAGAATATAACACTGAAGCTTTCTTT. It encodes CASSVEYNTEAFF.